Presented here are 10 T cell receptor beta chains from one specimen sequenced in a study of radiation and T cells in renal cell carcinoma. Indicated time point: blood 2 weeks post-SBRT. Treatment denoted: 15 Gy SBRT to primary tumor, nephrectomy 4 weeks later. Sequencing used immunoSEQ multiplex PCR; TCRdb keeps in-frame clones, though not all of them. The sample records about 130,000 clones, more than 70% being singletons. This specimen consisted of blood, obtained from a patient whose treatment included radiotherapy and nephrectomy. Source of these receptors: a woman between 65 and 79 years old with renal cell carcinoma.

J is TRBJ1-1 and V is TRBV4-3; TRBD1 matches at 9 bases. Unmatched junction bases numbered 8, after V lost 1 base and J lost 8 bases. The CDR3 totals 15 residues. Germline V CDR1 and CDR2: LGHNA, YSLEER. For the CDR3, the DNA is TGCGCCAGCAGCCAAGGGGGACAGGGACGCTTGGAAGCTTTCTTT. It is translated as CASSQGGQGRLEAFF.

CDR3 loop: CASTHPGTVYGYTF. In DNA form, the CDR3 reads TGTGCCAGCACCCATCCAGGGACAGTTTATGGCTACACCTTC. The chain employs TRBV7-2 and TRBJ1-2; 7 bases line up with TRBD1. The J segment lost 5 bases and the V segment lost 7 bases, leaving 10 bases of the junction unmatched. Germline lookup yields CDR1 SGHTA and CDR2 FQGNSA. This CDR3 comprises 14 residues.

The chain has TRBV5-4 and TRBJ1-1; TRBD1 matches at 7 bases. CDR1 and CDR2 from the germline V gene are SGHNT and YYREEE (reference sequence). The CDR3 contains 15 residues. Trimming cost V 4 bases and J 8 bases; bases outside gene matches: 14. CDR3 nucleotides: TGTGCCAGCAGCCCGGGACAGAGGAGAAGTCAAGAAGCTTTCTTT. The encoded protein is CASSPGQRRSQEAFF.

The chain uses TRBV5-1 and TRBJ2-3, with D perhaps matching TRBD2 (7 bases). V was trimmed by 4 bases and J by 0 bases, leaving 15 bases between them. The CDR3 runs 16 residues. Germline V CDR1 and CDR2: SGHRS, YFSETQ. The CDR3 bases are TGCGCCAGCAGCCCGACCGCGGGGGCGAGCACAGATACGCAGTATTTT. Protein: CASSPTAGASTDTQYF.

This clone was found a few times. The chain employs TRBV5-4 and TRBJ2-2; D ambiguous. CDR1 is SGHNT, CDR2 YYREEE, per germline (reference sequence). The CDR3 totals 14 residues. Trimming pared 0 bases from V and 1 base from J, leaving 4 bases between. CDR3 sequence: CASSLGGNTGELFF. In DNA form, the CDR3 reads TGTGCCAGCAGCTTGGGAGGGAACACCGGGGAGCTGTTTTTT.

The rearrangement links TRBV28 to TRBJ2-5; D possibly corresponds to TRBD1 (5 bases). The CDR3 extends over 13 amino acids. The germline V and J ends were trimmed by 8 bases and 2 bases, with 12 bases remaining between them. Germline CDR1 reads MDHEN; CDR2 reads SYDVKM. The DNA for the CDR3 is TGTGCCAGCGGATCCCAGGGACAAGAGACCCAGTACTTC. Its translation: CASGSQGQETQYF.

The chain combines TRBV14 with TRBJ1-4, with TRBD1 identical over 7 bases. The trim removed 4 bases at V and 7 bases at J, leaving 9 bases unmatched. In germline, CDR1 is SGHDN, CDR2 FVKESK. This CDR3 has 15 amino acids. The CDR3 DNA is TGTGCCAGCAGCCCCAACAGGGGAGGTGGTGAAAAACTGTTTTTT. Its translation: CASSPNRGGGEKLFF.

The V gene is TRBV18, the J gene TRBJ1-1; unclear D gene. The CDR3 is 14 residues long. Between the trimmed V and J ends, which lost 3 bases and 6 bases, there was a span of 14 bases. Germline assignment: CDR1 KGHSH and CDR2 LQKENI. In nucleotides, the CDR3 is TGTGCCAGCTCACCCGGACCAAGACCCCCTGAAGCTTTCTTT. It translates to CASSPGPRPPEAFF.

CDR3 amino acids: CASSSFGAADTQYF. The CDR3 DNA follows: TGTGCCAGCAGTTCTTTCGGAGCGGCAGATACGCAGTATTTT. This chain joins TRBV28 and TRBJ2-3; D may be TRBD2 (5 bases). Germline CDR1 reads MDHEN; CDR2 reads SYDVKM. The CDR3 has 14 amino acids. V was clipped by 4 bases and J by 4 bases, with 12 bases between them.

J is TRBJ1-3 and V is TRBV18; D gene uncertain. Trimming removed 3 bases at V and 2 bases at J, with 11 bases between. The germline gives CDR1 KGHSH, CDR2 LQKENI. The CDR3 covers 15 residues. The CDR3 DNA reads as TGTGCCAGCTCACCTTGGAGGGATCCTGGAAACACCATATATTTT. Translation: CASSPWRDPGNTIYF.